The 19 T cell receptor beta chains listed next were all sequenced from one sample in a study of T cell responses to AZD1222 COVID-19 vaccine. Method: immunoSEQ multiplex PCR; TCRdb's copy keeps in-frame clones and lacks some. The top ten clones hold 1.6% of a sample with approximately 170,000 clones, roughly 92% of them seen once. The specimen was peripheral blood, collected on day 0 of AZD1222 vaccination. These receptors all come from an adult in good health.

The V call is TRBV15, the J call TRBJ1-4, with TRBD1 matching 8 bases. Germline CDR1 and CDR2: LNHNV and YYDKDF (reference sequence). J was trimmed by 3 bases and V by 3 bases; bases with no gene match: 3. The CDR3 contains 15 residues. CDR3 nucleotide sequence: TGTGCCACCAGCAGTACGACAGGGGCTAATGAAAAACTGTTTTTT. It encodes CATSSTTGANEKLFF.

The chain joins TRBV30 to TRBJ2-3; TRBD2 agrees at 12 bases. Germline assignment: CDR1 GTSNPN and CDR2 SVGIG (reference sequence). The CDR3 length is 15 residues. With V trimmed by 4 bases and J by 5 bases, 7 bases remained unmatched. The CDR3 DNA is TGTGCCTGGACCCCCGGACTAGCGGGATTAGATACGCAGTATTTT. Its translation: CAWTPGLAGLDTQYF. Full variable domain (outside the CDR3, taken from reference TRBV30 and TRBJ2-3): SQTIHQWPATLVQPVGSPLSLECTVEGTSNPNLYWYRQAAGRGLQLLFYSVGIGQISSEVPQNLSASRPQDRQFILSSKKLLLSDSGFYLCAWTPGLAGLDTQYFGPGTRLTVL.

The CDR3 sequence is CASSLAGARGGYTF. CDR3 bases: TGTGCCAGCAGTTTGGCGGGGGCCAGGGGAGGCTACACCTTC. The J gene is TRBJ1-2, the V gene TRBV27; D might be TRBD1 (6 bases). Trimming pared 3 bases from V and 8 bases from J, leaving 16 bases between. CDR3 length: 14 amino acids. Germline values: CDR1 MNHEY, CDR2 SMNVEV (reference sequence).

The rearrangement uses TRBV27 and TRBJ1-6; D remains ambiguous. This CDR3 is 15 amino acids long. V was pared by 6 bases and J by 1 base, with 10 bases between. Looked up from germline, CDR1 is MNHEY and CDR2 is SMNVEV (reference sequence). The CDR3 DNA follows: TGTGCCAGCAGGGGGTTTAGGTCCTATAATTCACCCCTCCACTTT. Its translation is CASRGFRSYNSPLHF.

The J gene is TRBJ2-1, the V gene TRBV2, with TRBD1 matching over 11 bases. Losses at the gene ends were 6 bases for V and 4 bases for J; bases not matched to a gene: 2. The CDR3 loop spans 14 amino acids. In germline, CDR1 is SNHLY, CDR2 FYNNEI. The CDR3 sequence is CASRGTGGYNEQFF. The CDR3 coding sequence is TGTGCCAGCAGAGGGACAGGGGGTTACAATGAGCAGTTCTTC.

This chain uses TRBV12-5 with TRBJ2-2; the D gene is possibly TRBD2 (6 bases). The CDR3 consists of 14 residues. Trimming took 6 bases from V and 4 from J, leaving 12 bases between them. Germline loops: CDR1 LGHNT, CDR2 FRNRAP. The CDR3 DNA reads TGTGCTAGTGGGGGACTTACCCGCACCGGGGAGCTGTTTTTT. This codes for CASGGLTRTGELFF.

The chain carries TRBV10-3 and TRBJ1-1; D not certain. CDR3 length equals 15 residues. Trimming removed 3 bases from V and 1 base from J, with 12 bases in between. Per the germline V gene, CDR1 is ENHRY and CDR2 is SYGVKD. In DNA, the CDR3 is TGTGCCATCAGTGACCCCGGAGGCAGGAACACTGAAGCTTTCTTT. Translation gives CAISDPGGRNTEAFF.

V and J are TRBV18 and TRBJ1-6, with D tentatively TRBD1 (5 bases). Germline CDR1 and CDR2: KGHSH and LQKENI. The CDR3 is 15 residues long. Trimming stripped 2 bases from V and 10 bases from J, with 15 bases between. CDR3 sequence reads: CASSPTGPNGSPLHF. The DNA of the CDR3 is TGTGCCAGCTCACCAACGGGACCCAATGGGTCACCCCTCCACTTT.

The gene calls are TRBV19 and TRBJ1-2; D call uncertain. The V end lost 3 bases, the J end lost 4 bases, and 9 bases lay between the germline ends. Germline-derived CDR1 and CDR2 are LNHDA and SQIVND (reference sequence). The CDR3 runs to 13 residues. The CDR3 region is CASSIGLSYGYTF. CDR3 nucleotide sequence: TGTGCCAGTAGTATTGGTCTTAGCTATGGCTACACCTTC.

The CDR3 nucleotides are TGCGCCAGCAGCTTTAACACAGATACGCAGTATTTT. It specifies CASSFNTDTQYF. The V gene is TRBV4-3, the J gene TRBJ2-3, with D hard to call. Germline-derived CDR1 and CDR2 are LGHNA and YSLEER. The germline V and J ends were trimmed by 5 bases and 2 bases, with 5 bases remaining between them. The CDR3 has 12 residues.

J is TRBJ2-7 and V is TRBV27, with unresolved D. The CDR3 has 12 residues. From germline, CDR1 is MNHEY and CDR2 SMNVEV (reference sequence). Between the trimmed V and J ends, which lost 4 bases and 0 bases, there was a span of 4 bases. CDR3 DNA sequence: TGTGCCAGCAGTTCCTACTCCTACGAGCAGTACTTC. This encodes CASSSYSYEQYF.

The rearrangement links TRBV9 to TRBJ1-4; TRBD1 is a possible D gene (6 bases). The CDR3 contains 13 residues. V shed 3 bases and J shed 11 bases, with 14 bases lying between them. Germline CDR1 SGDLS, CDR2 YYNGEE. Here the CDR3 reads CASSDNREEKLFF. The CDR3 DNA follows: TGTGCCAGCAGCGACAACAGGGAGGAGAAACTGTTTTTT.

The V call is TRBV25-1, the J call TRBJ2-1; 12 nucleotides align to TRBD2. Germline V gives CDR1 MGHDK, CDR2 SYGVNS. The CDR3 runs 17 residues. Trimming took 1 base from V and 7 from J; bases not matched to a gene: 8. The CDR3 sequence: CASSELASGGARNEQFF. The CDR3 nucleotides are TGTGCCAGCAGTGAATTAGCTAGCGGGGGGGCTAGGAATGAGCAGTTCTTC.

The rearrangement uses TRBV11-2 and TRBJ1-2; TRBD1 aligns across 8 bases. The CDR3 is made up of 15 amino acids. J lost 10 bases, V lost 5 bases, and 15 bases had no gene match. Germline loops: CDR1 SGHAT, CDR2 FQNNGV. As DNA, the CDR3 is TGTGCCAGCAGCGCCGGGACAGGAGTAACCTTAGTCTACACCTTC. It translates to CASSAGTGVTLVYTF.

This clone was counted a single time. V usage is TRBV7-2 and J usage is TRBJ2-1; possible D gene TRBD2, 5 bases. From germline, CDR1 is SGHTA and CDR2 FQGNSA. The CDR3 loop spans 15 amino acids. Trimming removed 2 bases from V and 10 bases from J, with 18 bases in between. The CDR3 DNA reads TGTGCCAGCAGCTTATTGCCGGTGGCTAGCAGAGAGCAGTTCTTC. This translates into CASSLLPVASREQFF.

V and J are TRBV7-2 and TRBJ1-3; D ambiguous. V dropped 5 bases and J dropped 0 bases, with 11 bases sitting between them. The CDR3 runs to 15 residues. Germline V gene lookup returns CDR1 SGHTA and CDR2 FQGNSA. The CDR3 here is CASSRDTISGNTIYF. The CDR3 coding sequence is TGTGCCAGCAGCCGTGACACGATCTCTGGAAACACCATATATTTT.

As concerns this clone: Since no conserved phenylalanine or tryptophan closes the CDR3, a read error is the likely cause. No DNA is shown, since the ends of the CDR3 on it are uncertain; the CDR3 is the one TCRdb lists. This chain uses TRBV21-1 with TRBJ1-6. TRBV21-1 is given as a pseudogene. The CDR3 contains 9 residues when both ends are counted. The CDR3 loop is CASSKGAAQ.

The chain uses TRBV7-2 and TRBJ2-1, with 7 bases aligning to TRBD1. CDR3 length equals 15 residues. CDR1 and CDR2 from the germline V gene are SGHTA and FQGNSA. In DNA form, the CDR3 reads TGTGCTTCTAAAAGGAAGGGGGCGGTGTACAATGAGCAGTTCTTC. The encoded protein is CASKRKGAVYNEQFF.

This chain joins TRBV6-5 and TRBJ1-6, with D maybe TRBD1 (5 bases). With 7 bases removed from V and 7 bases from J, the gap between germline ends came to 17 bases. CDR3 length: 15 residues. Germline loops: CDR1 MNHEY, CDR2 SVGAGI. Written as DNA, the CDR3 is TGTGCCAGCAAACCCTCCCAAGGGGTAAATTCACCCCTCCACTTT. As protein: CASKPSQGVNSPLHF.